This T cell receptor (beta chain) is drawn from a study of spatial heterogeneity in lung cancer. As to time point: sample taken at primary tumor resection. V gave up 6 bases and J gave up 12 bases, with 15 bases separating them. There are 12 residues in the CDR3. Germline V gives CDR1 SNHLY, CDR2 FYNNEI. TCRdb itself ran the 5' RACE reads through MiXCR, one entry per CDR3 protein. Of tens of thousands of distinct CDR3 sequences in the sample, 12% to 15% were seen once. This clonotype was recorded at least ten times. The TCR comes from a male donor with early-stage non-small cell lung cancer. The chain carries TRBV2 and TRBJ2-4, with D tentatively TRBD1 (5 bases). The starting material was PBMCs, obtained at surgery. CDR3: CASRDLDIPQYF. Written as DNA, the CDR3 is TGTGCCAGCAGAGACCTGGACATCCCTCAGTACTTC. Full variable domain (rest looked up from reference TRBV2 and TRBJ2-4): EPEVTQTPSHQVTQMGQEVILRCVPISNHLYFYWYRQILGQKVEFLVSFYNNEISEKSEIFDDQFSVERPDGSNFTLKIRSTKLEDSAMYFCASRDLDIPQYFGAGTRLSVL.